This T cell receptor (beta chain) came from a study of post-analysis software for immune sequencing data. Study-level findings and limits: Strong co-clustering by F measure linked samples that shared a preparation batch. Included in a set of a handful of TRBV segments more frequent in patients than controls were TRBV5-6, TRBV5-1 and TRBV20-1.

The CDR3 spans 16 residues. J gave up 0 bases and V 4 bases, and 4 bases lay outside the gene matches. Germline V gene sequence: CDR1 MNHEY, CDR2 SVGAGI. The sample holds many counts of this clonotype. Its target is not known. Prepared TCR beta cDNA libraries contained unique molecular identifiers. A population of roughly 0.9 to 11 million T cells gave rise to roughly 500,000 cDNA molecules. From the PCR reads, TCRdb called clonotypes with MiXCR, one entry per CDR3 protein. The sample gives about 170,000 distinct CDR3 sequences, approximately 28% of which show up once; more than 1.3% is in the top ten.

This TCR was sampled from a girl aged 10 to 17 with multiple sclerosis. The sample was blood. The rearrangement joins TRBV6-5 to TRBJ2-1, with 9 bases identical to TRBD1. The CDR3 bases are TGTGCCAGCAGTTCCAGGACAGGGGCCTCCTACAATGAGCAGTTCTTC. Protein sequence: CASSSRTGASYNEQFF.